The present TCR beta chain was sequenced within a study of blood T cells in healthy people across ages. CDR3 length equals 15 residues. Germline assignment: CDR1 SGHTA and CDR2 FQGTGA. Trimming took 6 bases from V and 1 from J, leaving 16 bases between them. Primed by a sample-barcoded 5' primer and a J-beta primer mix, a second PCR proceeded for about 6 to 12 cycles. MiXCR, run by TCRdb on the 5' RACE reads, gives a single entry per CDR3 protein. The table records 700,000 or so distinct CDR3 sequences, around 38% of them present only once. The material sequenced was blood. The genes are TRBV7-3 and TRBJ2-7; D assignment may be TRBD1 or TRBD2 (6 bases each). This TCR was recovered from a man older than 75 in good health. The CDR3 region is CASSVGGTGSYEQYF. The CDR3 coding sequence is TGTGCCAGCAGTGTGGGGGGAACAGGGTCCTACGAGCAGTACTTC.